The 19 T cell receptor beta chains below were found in one sample sequenced in a study of cytomegalovirus exposure and HLA in healthy donors (dated by TCRdb to about 2017). Libraries were built with the immunoSEQ multiplex PCR assay. For the multiplex PCR, a mixture combining 60 forward primers for TCR Vbeta segments and 13 reverse primers for TCR Jbeta segments was used. As stored in TCRdb, this immuneACCESS dataset retains in-frame rearrangements with V and J assigned. A fraction of the clones does not appear; measured against another copy, unresolved V genes explain less than half of the discrepancy, and the remainder lacks a known reason. The table for this sample lists over 120,000 clones; 82% of them were counted only once. The top ten clonotypes cover about 1.5% of the sample. Sequencing was carried out using PBMCs. Source of these receptors: a man between 25 and 39 years old in good health and CMV-seropositive.

V is TRBV14 and J is TRBJ2-1; the D gene is possibly TRBD2 (6 bases). This CDR3 has 21 residues. V was pared by 1 base and J by 0 bases, with 25 bases between. CDR1 and CDR2 (germline): SGHDN, FVKESK. The CDR3 sequence: CASSQALPGLETTSSYNEQFF. Here the CDR3 DNA reads TGTGCCAGCAGCCAAGCGCTCCCGGGACTCGAGACGACGAGCTCCTACAATGAGCAGTTCTTC.

This sequence joins TRBV19 and TRBJ2-1; 10 nucleotides match TRBD1. Looked up from germline, CDR1 is LNHDA and CDR2 is SQIVND (reference sequence). This CDR3 is 16 amino acids long. J lost 8 bases, V lost 4 bases, and 11 bases had no gene match. CDR3 sequence reads: CASSSFSDRGSDEQFF. The CDR3 DNA follows: TGTGCCAGTAGTAGCTTTTCGGACAGGGGGTCGGATGAGCAGTTCTTC. The full variable domain, its missing parts supplied by reference TRBV19 and TRBJ2-1, is DGGITQSPKYLFRKEGQNVTLSCEQNLNHDAMYWYRQDPGQGLRLIYYSQIVNDFQKGDIAEGYSVSREKKESFPLTVTSAQKNPTAFYLCASSSFSDRGSDEQFFGPGTRLTVL.

This rearrangement joins TRBV27 to TRBJ1-2, with D maybe TRBD1 (5 bases). V lost 1 base to trimming and J lost 2 bases, with 14 bases between them. This CDR3 is built from 16 residues. Germline V gene data show CDR1 as MNHEY and CDR2 as SMNVEV (reference sequence). The CDR3 nucleotides are TGTGCCAGCAGTTTATATACCGGGGGACGAAACTATGGCTACACCTTC. This gives the protein CASSLYTGGRNYGYTF.

The V call is TRBV28, the J call TRBJ2-7; 9 positions agree with TRBD2. Germline V gene lookup returns CDR1 MDHEN and CDR2 SYDVKM. V gave up 8 bases and J gave up 6 bases; unmatched junction bases: 14. The CDR3 loop spans 15 amino acids. CDR3 in amino acids: CASHVAGGPFSEQYF. CDR3 DNA sequence: TGTGCCAGCCACGTCGCGGGAGGGCCTTTTTCCGAGCAGTACTTC.

The table lists this clone with a few counts. This sequence joins TRBV4-1 and TRBJ2-5, with D possibly being TRBD1 (6 bases). The germline CDR1 and CDR2 sequences are MGHRA and YSYEKL. The V and J ends lost 4 bases and 5 bases respectively, with 14 bases between them. There are 14 residues in the CDR3. The CDR3 protein is CASSPYGQGETQYF. The DNA of the CDR3 is TGCGCCAGCAGCCCCTACGGCCAGGGGGAGACCCAGTACTTC.

The chain joins TRBV25-1 to TRBJ1-6, with no clear D. V was clipped by 1 base and J by 2 bases, with 9 bases between them. The CDR3 is made up of 16 amino acids. From germline, CDR1 is MGHDK and CDR2 SYGVNS. The CDR3 DNA sequence: TGTGCCAGCAGTGAATCCCGAGGGACCTATAATTCACCCCTCCACTTT. Translation gives CASSESRGTYNSPLHF.

V gene TRBV13 combines with J gene TRBJ2-1, with a tentative D call TRBD1 (6 bases). The CDR3 spans 18 residues. Germline V CDR1 and CDR2: PRHDT, FYEKMQ (reference sequence). Trimming removed 5 bases at V and 3 bases at J, with 23 bases between. DNA of the CDR3: TGTGCCAGCAGCCCGAGTCGAGGCGGCAGGGGCGGCTACAATGAGCAGTTCTTC. Protein sequence: CASSPSRGGRGGYNEQFF.

This chain joins TRBV7-8 and TRBJ1-3; D is ambiguous. The CDR3 contains 14 residues. V dropped 4 bases and J dropped 0 bases, with 7 bases sitting between them. Looked up from germline, CDR1 is SGHVS and CDR2 is FQNEAQ. The CDR3 is CASSYGVSGNTIYF. The CDR3 DNA reads as TGTGCCAGCAGCTACGGGGTCTCTGGAAACACCATATATTTT.

The chain is built from TRBV7-6 and TRBJ2-5; tentatively, D is TRBD2 (6 bases). CDR3 length: 14 amino acids. Per germline, CDR1 SGHVS and CDR2 FNYEAQ. V was clipped by 6 bases and J by 2 bases, with 13 bases between them. The CDR3 coding sequence is TGTGCCAGCAGAGTACCAGGGAGGCAAGAGACCCAGTACTTC. It codes for CASRVPGRQETQYF. The full variable domain, rest sourced from reference TRBV7-6 and TRBJ2-5, is GAGVSQSPRYKVTKRGQDVALRCDPISGHVSLYWYRQALGQGPEFLTYFNYEAQQDKSGLPNDRFSAERPEGSISTLTIQRTEQRDSAMYRCASRVPGRQETQYFGPGTRLLVL.

This clone was recorded once. The chain couples TRBV6-1 to TRBJ2-7, with no clear D. Germline CDR1 is MNHNS and CDR2 is SASEGT. The CDR3 runs 13 residues. V dropped 0 bases and J dropped 3 bases, with 6 bases sitting between them. The CDR3 loop reads CASSEASGYEQYF. The CDR3 bases are TGTGCCAGCAGTGAAGCTTCAGGCTACGAGCAGTACTTC.

The V gene is TRBV6-1, the J gene TRBJ1-5, with a possible D match to TRBD1 (6 bases). The CDR3 has 15 residues. V lost 6 bases and J 6 bases, leaving 18 bases between the germline ends. Germline CDR1 is MNHNS and CDR2 is SASEGT. CDR3 bases: TGTGCCAGCAGGGGGGCCCAGGGATGGGCTCAGCCCCAGCATTTT. Encoded protein: CASRGAQGWAQPQHF.

This sequence joins TRBV28 and TRBJ1-1; TRBD1 might be the D (6 bases). Trimming removed 7 bases from V and 9 bases from J, with 12 bases in between. The CDR3 is 11 amino acids. The germline V gene encodes CDR1 MDHEN and CDR2 SYDVKM. Here the CDR3 reads CASKAQGKAFF. The DNA for the CDR3 is TGTGCCAGCAAAGCACAGGGAAAAGCTTTCTTT.

This clone has only one observation. V is TRBV6-4 and J is TRBJ1-3; 9 nucleotides line up with TRBD1. This CDR3 is built from 15 residues. CDR1 and CDR2 from the germline V gene are MRHNA and SNTAGT. Trimming took 5 bases from V and 8 from J; bases not matched to a gene: 10. The CDR3 here is CASSRHRDRDHTIYF. CDR3 DNA sequence: TGTGCCAGCAGTCGCCACCGGGACAGGGACCACACCATATATTTT.

The rearrangement joins TRBV28 to TRBJ1-5; the D gene is possibly TRBD1 (5 bases). The CDR3 length is 16 residues. Germline V gene sequence: CDR1 MDHEN, CDR2 SYDVKM. The germline V and J ends were trimmed by 3 bases and 4 bases, with 16 bases remaining between them. DNA of the CDR3: TGTGCCAGCAGTTTTCGTGGGGCTGGGGAAAATCAGCCCCAGCATTTT. It codes for CASSFRGAGENQPQHF.

This clone was seen just once. V gene TRBV28 combines with J gene TRBJ1-5; 8 bases match TRBD1. The CDR3 runs to 15 residues. Germline CDR1 MDHEN, CDR2 SYDVKM. The V and J ends lost 2 bases and 6 bases, in that order; junction bases with no gene match: 6. The chain's CDR3 is CASSLPTGEAQPQHF. CDR3 bases: TGTGCCAGCAGTTTACCGACAGGGGAGGCTCAGCCCCAGCATTTT.

This clone appeared once. The CDR3 protein is CASSPPGQAYQPQHF. The CDR3 DNA sequence: TGTGCCAGCTCACCACCGGGACAGGCGTATCAGCCCCAGCATTTT. The genes are TRBV18 and TRBJ1-5; the match to TRBD1 covers 8 bases. The CDR3 has 15 amino acids. Germline trimming cut 0 bases from V and 5 bases from J; bases unmatched to any gene: 3. The V gene's germline CDR1 is KGHSH and CDR2 LQKENI.

The V call is TRBV6-5, the J call TRBJ1-2; D is perhaps TRBD1 (6 bases). Germline V gene data show CDR1 as MNHEY and CDR2 as SVGAGI. The V gene lost 2 bases and the J gene lost 5 bases, with 15 bases spanning the gap. CDR3 length: 15 amino acids. CDR3: CASSYATGGAYGYTF. The DNA of the CDR3 is TGTGCCAGCAGTTACGCGACGGGGGGCGCGTATGGCTACACCTTC.

The DNA for the CDR3 is TGTGCCAGCAGTGGGCGGGGGGGCACAGATACGCAGTATTTT. Encoded protein: CASSGRGGTDTQYF. The genes are TRBV2 and TRBJ2-3, with 8 bases fitting TRBD2. Germline lookup yields CDR1 SNHLY and CDR2 FYNNEI. Trimming took 4 bases from V and 1 from J; bases not matched to a gene: 1. This CDR3 is built from 14 residues.

The V gene is TRBV2, the J gene TRBJ1-6; 7 bases map to TRBD1. Per the germline V gene, CDR1 is SNHLY and CDR2 is FYNNEI. J lost 6 bases, V lost 4 bases, and 6 bases had no gene match. The CDR3 is 15 amino acids. This CDR3 is CASSAPTGPNSPLHF. CDR3 coding DNA: TGTGCCAGCAGTGCTCCGACAGGGCCTAATTCACCCCTCCACTTT.